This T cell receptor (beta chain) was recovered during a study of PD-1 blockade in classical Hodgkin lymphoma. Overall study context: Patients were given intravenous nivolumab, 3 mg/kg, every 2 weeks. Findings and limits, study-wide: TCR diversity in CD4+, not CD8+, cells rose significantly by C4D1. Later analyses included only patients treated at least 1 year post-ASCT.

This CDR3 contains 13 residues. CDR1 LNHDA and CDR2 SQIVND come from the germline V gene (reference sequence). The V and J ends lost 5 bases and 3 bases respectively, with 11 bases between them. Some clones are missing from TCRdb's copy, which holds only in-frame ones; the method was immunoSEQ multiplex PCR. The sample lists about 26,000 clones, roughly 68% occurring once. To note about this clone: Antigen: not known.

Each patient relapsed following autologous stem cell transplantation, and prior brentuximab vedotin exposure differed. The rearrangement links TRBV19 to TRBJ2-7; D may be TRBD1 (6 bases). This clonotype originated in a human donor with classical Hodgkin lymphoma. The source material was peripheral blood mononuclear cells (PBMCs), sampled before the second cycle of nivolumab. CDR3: CASSSGHDYEQYF. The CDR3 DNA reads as TGTGCCAGTAGTTCGGGACATGACTACGAGCAGTACTTC.